Listed below are T cell receptor beta chains from one sample, sequenced in a study of blood T cell repertoires in COVID-19. Clones were read by immunoSEQ multiplex PCR, and TCRdb kept only the in-frame ones, dropping some. The sample records some 270,000 clones, approximately 88% being singletons. Sequenced input: PBMCs or T cells enriched from blood (not recorded which). The origin of the receptors is a woman aged 40 to 50 who had been exposed to COVID-19. CDR3s include the opening cysteine and the closing phenylalanine or tryptophan. Fields, in order: D gene, J gene, clone size, V gene, CDR3 protein, CDR3 DNA. D genes are given only for firm matches. Size values are once, few and many counts, or a class for expanded clones, and some rows have none.

>-|TRBJ1-5|-|TRBV19
CASSIWAGAGPKQPQHF
TGTGCCAGTAGTATATGGGCGGGGGCAGGCCCAAAGCAGCCCCAGCATTTT
>TRBD1|TRBJ1-6|-|TRBV5-1
CASSLAGQGGSYNSPLHF
TGCGCCAGCAGCTTGGCGGGACAGGGTGGCTCCTATAATTCACCCCTCCACTTT
>-|TRBJ1-5|-|TRBV10-3
CAISESRPAGQPQHF
TGTGCCATCAGTGAGTCGAGGCCGGCCGGTCAGCCCCAGCATTTT
>TRBD1|TRBJ1-1|-|TRBV29-1
CSVTSGGLTEAFF
TGCAGCGTGACATCAGGGGGTTTGACTGAAGCTTTCTTT
>-|TRBJ2-7|-|TRBV12-5
CASGLVSFTFYEQYF
TGTGCTAGTGGTTTGGTGTCTTTTACTTTCTACGAGCAGTACTTC
>-|TRBJ2-6|-|TRBV5-1
CASSGTLSGANVLTF
TGCGCCAGCAGCGGGACTCTATCTGGGGCCAACGTCCTGACTTTC
>TRBD1|TRBJ2-3|-|TRBV25-1
CASSPRDRNTDTQYF
TGTGCCAGCAGTCCCCGGGACAGGAACACAGATACGCAGTATTTT
>-|TRBJ1-1|-|TRBV27
CASRSNGGAEAFF
TGTGCCAGCCGATCTAACGGGGGGGCTGAAGCTTTCTTT
>-|TRBJ1-5|-|TRBV2
CASTGTKYSNQPQHF
TGTGCCAGCACCGGGACAAAATATAGCAATCAGCCCCAGCATTTT
>TRBD1|TRBJ1-2|few|TRBV28
CASQAPKGAAPNYGYTF
TGTGCCAGCCAAGCCCCGAAGGGGGCCGCTCCTAACTATGGCTACACCTTC
>-|TRBJ1-2|few|TRBV29-1
CSVESWGGAGYTF
TGCAGCGTTGAGTCTTGGGGTGGGGCAGGCTACACCTTC
>TRBD2|TRBJ2-1|-|TRBV9
CASSVDDPGLWDNEQFF
TGTGCCAGCAGCGTAGACGACCCGGGACTATGGGACAATGAGCAGTTCTTC
>-|TRBJ1-2|-|TRBV20-1
CSARMIAGYTF
TGCAGTGCTCGAATGATAGCTGGCTACACCTTC
>-|TRBJ1-2|-|TRBV6-5
CASSRFATNYGYTF
TGTGCCAGCAGTCGTTTTGCAACAAACTATGGCTACACCTTC
>-|TRBJ2-5|-|TRBV7-3
CASSLNRRGTQYF
TGTGCCAGCAGCTTAAACCGTCGCGGGACGCAGTACTTC
>-|TRBJ1-6|-|TRBV6-5
CASSNGQRSPLHF
TGTGCCAGCAGTAACGGACAGAGATCACCCCTCCACTTT
>-|TRBJ1-2|-|TRBV25-1
CASGGTVYGYTF
TGTGCCAGCGGAGGGACGGTCTATGGCTACACCTTC
>-|TRBJ2-1|-|TRBV11-3
CASSLDLYPGGQFF
TGTGCCAGCAGCTTAGATCTTTATCCCGGCGGGCAGTTCTTC
>TRBD2|TRBJ2-5|-|TRBV20-1
CSASGRALKETQYF
TGCAGTGCTAGTGGGAGGGCCCTTAAAGAGACCCAGTACTTC
>-|TRBJ2-7|-|TRBV6-5
CASSSGLALSYEQYF
TGTGCCAGCAGCTCGGGGCTAGCGTTATCCTACGAGCAGTACTTC
>TRBD2|TRBJ2-5|-|TRBV11-2
CASRLAGGGETQYF
TGTGCCAGCAGGCTAGCGGGAGGAGGTGAGACCCAGTACTTC
>-|TRBJ1-1|-|TRBV27
CASSPLDGVAEAFF
TGTGCCAGCAGTCCCTTAGATGGAGTCGCTGAAGCTTTCTTT
>-|TRBJ1-2|-|TRBV5-4
CASSFSTGNYGYTF
TGTGCCAGCAGCTTTTCAACCGGGAACTATGGCTACACCTTC
>TRBD1|TRBJ2-3|-|TRBV24-1
CATSRTGGFTDTQYF
TGTGCCACCTCACGGACAGGGGGATTCACAGATACACAGTATTTT
>-|TRBJ2-3|-|TRBV10-3
CATSASADSSTDTQYF
TGTGCCACGTCGGCTAGCGCCGATTCTAGCACAGATACGCAGTATTTT
>-|TRBJ1-2|few|TRBV18
CASSPVDSGGYTF
TGTGCCAGCTCACCCGTAGACTCGGGGGGCTACACCTTC
>-|TRBJ1-4|-|TRBV19
CASKVKGYEKLFF
TGTGCCAGTAAGGTTAAGGGGTATGAAAAACTGTTTTTT
>TRBD2|TRBJ2-5|-|TRBV4-2
CASSQAAGVPETQYF
TGTGCCAGCAGCCAAGCAGCGGGGGTTCCAGAGACCCAGTACTTC
>-|TRBJ1-2|-|TRBV6-6
CASSSGGGGAYGYTF
TGTGCCAGCAGCTCTGGGGGTGGGGGCGCCTATGGCTACACCTTC
>-|TRBJ1-1|-|TRBV27
CASSLAGLTNTEAFF
TGTGCCAGCAGTTTAGCAGGGCTAACGAACACTGAAGCTTTCTTT
>-|TRBJ2-3|-|TRBV11-2
CASSPRDYTDTQYF
TGTGCCAGCAGCCCACGGGATTACACAGATACGCAGTATTTT
>TRBD1|TRBJ2-3|-|TRBV24-1
CATGQGATDTQYF
TGTGCCACGGGGCAGGGGGCGACAGATACGCAGTATTTT
>-|TRBJ1-6|-|TRBV28
CASTSLDRFNSPLHF
TGTGCCAGCACCTCACTGGACAGATTTAATTCACCCCTCCACTTT